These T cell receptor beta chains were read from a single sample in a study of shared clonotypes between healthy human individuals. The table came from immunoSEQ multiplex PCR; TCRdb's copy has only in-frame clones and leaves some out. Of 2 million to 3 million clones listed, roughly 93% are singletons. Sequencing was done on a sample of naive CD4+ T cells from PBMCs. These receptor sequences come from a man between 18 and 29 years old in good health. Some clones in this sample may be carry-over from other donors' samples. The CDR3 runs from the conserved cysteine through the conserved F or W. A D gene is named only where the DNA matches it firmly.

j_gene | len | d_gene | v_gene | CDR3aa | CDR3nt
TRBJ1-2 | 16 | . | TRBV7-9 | CASSSKGVGAPDGYTF | TGTGCCAGCAGCTCCAAAGGCGTAGGGGCCCCTGATGGCTACACCTTC
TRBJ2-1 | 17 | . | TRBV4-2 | CASSHLQGGNRDNEQFF | TGTGCCAGCAGCCACCTACAGGGGGGGAATCGCGACAATGAGCAGTTCTTC
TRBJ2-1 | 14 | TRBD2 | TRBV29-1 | CSGNSGNMRDEQFF | TGCAGCGGAAATAGCGGGAACATGAGGGATGAGCAGTTCTTC
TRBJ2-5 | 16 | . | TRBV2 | CASSPTDGALQETQYF | TGTGCCAGCAGTCCCACCGACGGGGCACTCCAAGAGACCCAGTACTTC
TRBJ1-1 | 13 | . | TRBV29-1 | CSVEVGANTEAFF | TGCAGCGTTGAAGTAGGGGCGAACACTGAAGCTTTCTTT
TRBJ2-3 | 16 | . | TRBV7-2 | CGKRGRGPLTRDTQYF | TGTGGGAAGAGGGGCAGGGGACCATTGACCCGAGATACGCAGTATTTT
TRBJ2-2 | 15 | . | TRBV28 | CASSSPGAGTGELFF | TGTGCCAGCAGCTCTCCAGGGGCGGGTACCGGGGAGCTGTTTTTT
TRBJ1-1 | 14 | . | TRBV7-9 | CASSLTALNTEAFF | TGTGCCAGCAGCTTGACAGCCTTGAACACTGAAGCTTTCTTT
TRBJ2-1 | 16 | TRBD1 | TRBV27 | CASSRTRDRGGNEQFF | TGTGCCAGCAGTCGCACCCGGGACAGGGGGGGCAATGAGCAGTTCTTC
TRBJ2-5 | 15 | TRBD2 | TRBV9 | CASSLAGGSRETQYF | TGTGCCAGCAGCCTAGCGGGAGGCTCTCGAGAGACCCAGTACTTC
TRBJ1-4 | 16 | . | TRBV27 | CASSFSRAAPNEKLFF | TGTGCCAGCAGTTTTTCTCGGGCCGCGCCTAATGAAAAACTGTTTTTT